What follows describes a single T cell receptor (beta chain). The antigen is undetermined. This entry is derived from a study of cytomegalovirus exposure and HLA in healthy donors. About the study: A prior analysis found roughly 110 million unique TCR beta sequences from approximately 190 million T cells.

PCR was performed using 60 Vbeta and 13 Jbeta primers. The repertoire was sequenced with immunoSEQ multiplex PCR; TCRdb's copy has only in-frame clones and lacks some. Altogether approximately 120,000 clones are present, about 85% being singletons, with the ten largest covering approximately 6.4%. The V gene's germline CDR1 is SGDLS and CDR2 YYNGEE. J was trimmed by 6 bases and V by 0 bases; bases with no gene match: 2. The length of the CDR3 is 13 residues. Findings and caveats of the study: Some highly shared sequence variants likely arose as a pipeline artifact. Rates of TCR association differed by HLA locus in a later analysis, with DRB1 highest and HLA-C lowest.

The source of this sequence is a woman aged 30 to 39 in good health and CMV-seropositive. The chain employs TRBV9 and TRBJ1-2, with 7 bases fitting TRBD1. The source material was PBMCs. DNA for the CDR3: TGTGCCAGCAGCGTAGGTACAGGGGATGGCTACACCTTC. The encoded protein is CASSVGTGDGYTF.